The clone carrying this T cell receptor beta chain has only a few counts. Its antigen is as yet unknown. This sample is part of a study of T cell responses to AZD1222 COVID-19 vaccine. Whole-study findings and limits: Donors were largely white British and mainly female; clonal diversity was possibly underestimated. Among AZD1222 vaccinees, only 5 to 7 were seropositive at baseline.

TCRdb keeps only in-frame clones here, not all; method: immunoSEQ multiplex PCR. This table holds around 67,000 clones, around four fifths found once. The V end was cut by 5 bases, the J end by 4 bases, with 15 bases between. The germline V gene encodes CDR1 MDHEN and CDR2 SYDVKM. The CDR3 spans 15 residues. Source: peripheral blood, taken on day 0 of AZD1222 vaccination. The V call is TRBV28, the J call TRBJ1-3; D gene uncertain. This TCR was recovered from an adult in good health. The CDR3 reads CASSPSEAPGNTIYF. CDR3 sequence (DNA): TGTGCCAGCAGTCCTTCTGAGGCGCCCGGAAACACCATATATTTT.